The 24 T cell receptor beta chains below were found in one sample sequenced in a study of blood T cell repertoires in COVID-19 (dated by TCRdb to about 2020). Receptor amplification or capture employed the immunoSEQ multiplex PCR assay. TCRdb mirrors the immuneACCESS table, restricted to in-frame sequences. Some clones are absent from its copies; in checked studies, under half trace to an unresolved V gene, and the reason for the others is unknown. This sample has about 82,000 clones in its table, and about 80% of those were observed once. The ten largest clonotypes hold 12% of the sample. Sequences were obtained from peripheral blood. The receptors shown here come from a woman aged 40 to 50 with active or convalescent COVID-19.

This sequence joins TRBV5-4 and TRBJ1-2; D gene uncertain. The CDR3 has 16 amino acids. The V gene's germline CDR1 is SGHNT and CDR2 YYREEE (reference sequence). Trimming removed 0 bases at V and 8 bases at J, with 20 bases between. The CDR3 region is CASSLGRVVGYQGYTF. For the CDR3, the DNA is TGTGCCAGCAGCTTGGGGAGGGTGGTAGGATATCAAGGCTACACCTTC. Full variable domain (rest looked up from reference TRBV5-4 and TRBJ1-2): ETGVTQSPTHLIKTRGQQVTLRCSSQSGHNTVSWYQQALGQGPQFIFQYYREEENGRGNFPPRFSGLQFPNYSSELNVNALELDDSALYLCASSLGRVVGYQGYTFGSGTRLTVV.

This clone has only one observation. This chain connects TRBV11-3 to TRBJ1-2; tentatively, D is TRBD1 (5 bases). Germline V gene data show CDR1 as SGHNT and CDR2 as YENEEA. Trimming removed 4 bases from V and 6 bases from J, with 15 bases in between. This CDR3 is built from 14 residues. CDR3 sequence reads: CASSSWGGIDGYTF. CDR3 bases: TGTGCCAGCAGCTCCTGGGGGGGAATTGATGGCTACACCTTC.

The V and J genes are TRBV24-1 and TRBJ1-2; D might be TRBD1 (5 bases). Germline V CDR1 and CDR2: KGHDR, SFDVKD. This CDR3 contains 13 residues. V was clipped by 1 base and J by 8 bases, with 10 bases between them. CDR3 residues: CATSDFGGVGYTF. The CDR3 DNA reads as TGTGCCACCAGTGATTTCGGGGGTGTCGGCTACACCTTC.

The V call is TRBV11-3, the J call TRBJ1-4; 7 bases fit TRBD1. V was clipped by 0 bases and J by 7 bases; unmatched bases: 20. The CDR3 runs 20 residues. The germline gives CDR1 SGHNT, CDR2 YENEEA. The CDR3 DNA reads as TGTGCCAGCAGCTTAGATCGAACAGGGGTCGGGGGACCGCAATTTGAAAAACTGTTTTTT. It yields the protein CASSLDRTGVGGPQFEKLFF.

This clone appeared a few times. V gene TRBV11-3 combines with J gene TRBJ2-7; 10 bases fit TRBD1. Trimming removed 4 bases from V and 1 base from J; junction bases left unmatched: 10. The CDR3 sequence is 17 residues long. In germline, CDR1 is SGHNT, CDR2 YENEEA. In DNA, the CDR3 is TGTGCCAGCAGCTCGGTATCCGGGACAGGGGAGTCCTACGAGCAGTACTTC. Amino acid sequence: CASSSVSGTGESYEQYF.

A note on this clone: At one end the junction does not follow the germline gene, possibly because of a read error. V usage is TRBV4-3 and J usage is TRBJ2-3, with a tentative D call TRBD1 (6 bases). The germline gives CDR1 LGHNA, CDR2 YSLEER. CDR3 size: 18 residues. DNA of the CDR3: TGCGCCAGCAGCCAAGATCTGGGATTGGGGGCTGCGACGGATAGGCAGTATTTT. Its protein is CASSQDLGLGAATDRQYF.

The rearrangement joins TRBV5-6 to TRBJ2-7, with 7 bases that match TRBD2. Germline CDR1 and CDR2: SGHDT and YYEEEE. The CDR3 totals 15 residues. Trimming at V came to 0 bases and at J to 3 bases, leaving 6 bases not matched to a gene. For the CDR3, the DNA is TGTGCCAGCAGCTTGGAGGGAGGGCCGAACTACGAGCAGTACTTC. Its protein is CASSLEGGPNYEQYF.

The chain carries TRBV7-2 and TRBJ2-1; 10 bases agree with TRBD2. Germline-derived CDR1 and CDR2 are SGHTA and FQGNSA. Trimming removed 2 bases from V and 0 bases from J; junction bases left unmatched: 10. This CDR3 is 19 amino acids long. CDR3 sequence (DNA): TGTGCCAGCAGCTTAAAGGGTCTAGCGGGAGTGTCCTCCTACAATGAGCAGTTCTTC. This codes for CASSLKGLAGVSSYNEQFF.

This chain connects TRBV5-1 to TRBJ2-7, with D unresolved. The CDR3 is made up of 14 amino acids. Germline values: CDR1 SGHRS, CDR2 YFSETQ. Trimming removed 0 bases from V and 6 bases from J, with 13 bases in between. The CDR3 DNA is TGCGCCAGCAGCTTGGCCGGTCTCAATGCCGAGCAGTACTTC. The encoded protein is CASSLAGLNAEQYF.

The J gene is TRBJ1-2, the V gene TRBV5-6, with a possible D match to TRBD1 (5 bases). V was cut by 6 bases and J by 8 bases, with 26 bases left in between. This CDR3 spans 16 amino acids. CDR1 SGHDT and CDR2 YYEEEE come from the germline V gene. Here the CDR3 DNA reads TGTGCCAGCACCAGTGTAGGGGCTTTTATCTCGGTAGGCTACACCTTC. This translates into CASTSVGAFISVGYTF. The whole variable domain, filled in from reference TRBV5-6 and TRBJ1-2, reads DAGVTQSPTHLIKTRGQQVTLRCSPKSGHDTVSWYQQALGQGPQFIFQYYEEEERQRGNFPDRFSGHQFPNYSSELNVNALLLGDSALYLCASTSVGAFISVGYTFGSGTRLTVV.

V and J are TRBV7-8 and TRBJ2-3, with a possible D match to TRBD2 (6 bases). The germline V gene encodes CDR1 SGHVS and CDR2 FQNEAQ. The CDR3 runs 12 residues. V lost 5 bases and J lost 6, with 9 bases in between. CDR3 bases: TGTGCCAGCAGCCCTCGGGGGGATACGCAGTATTTT. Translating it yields CASSPRGDTQYF.

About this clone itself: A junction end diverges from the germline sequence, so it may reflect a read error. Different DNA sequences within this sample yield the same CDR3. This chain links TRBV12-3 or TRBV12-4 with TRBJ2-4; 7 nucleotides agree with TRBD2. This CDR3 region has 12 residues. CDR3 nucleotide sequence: TGTGCTAGCAGTTTACCGGCGGGGGAGCGCTACTTC. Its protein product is CASSLPAGERYF.

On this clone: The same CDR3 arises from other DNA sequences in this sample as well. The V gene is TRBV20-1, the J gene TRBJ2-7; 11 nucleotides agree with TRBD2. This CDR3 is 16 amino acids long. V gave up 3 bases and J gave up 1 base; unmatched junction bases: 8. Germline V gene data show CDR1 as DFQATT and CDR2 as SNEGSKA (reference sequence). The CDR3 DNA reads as TGCAGTGCTAGTTTGCTAGCGGGGGGTGCTTCCTACGAGCAGTACTTC. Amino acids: CSASLLAGGASYEQYF.

The CDR3 region is CASSSIQGTGANVLTF. CDR3 DNA: TGTGCCAGCAGTTCAATACAGGGTACTGGGGCCAACGTCCTGACTTTC. V usage is TRBV28 and J usage is TRBJ2-6; D is possibly TRBD1 (6 bases). Trimming stripped 4 bases from V and 2 bases from J, with 12 bases between. The V gene's germline CDR1 is MDHEN and CDR2 SYDVKM. The CDR3 has 16 amino acids.

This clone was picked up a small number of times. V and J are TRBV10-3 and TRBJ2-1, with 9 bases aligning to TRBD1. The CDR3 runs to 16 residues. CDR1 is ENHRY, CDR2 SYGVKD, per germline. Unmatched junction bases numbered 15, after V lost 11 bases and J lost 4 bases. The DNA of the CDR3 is TGTGCCGTAGACGTGACCGGGACAGGGATTTACAATGAGCAGTTCTTC. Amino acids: CAVDVTGTGIYNEQFF.

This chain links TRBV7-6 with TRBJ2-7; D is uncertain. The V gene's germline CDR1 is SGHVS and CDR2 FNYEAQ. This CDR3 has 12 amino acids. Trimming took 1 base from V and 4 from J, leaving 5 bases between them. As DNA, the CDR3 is TGTGCCAGCAGCTTAGGGGCGTACGAGCAGTACTTC. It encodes CASSLGAYEQYF.

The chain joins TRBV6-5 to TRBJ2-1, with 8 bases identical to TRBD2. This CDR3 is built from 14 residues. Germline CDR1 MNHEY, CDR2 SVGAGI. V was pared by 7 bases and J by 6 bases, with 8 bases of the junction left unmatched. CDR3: CASTREGRFNEQFF. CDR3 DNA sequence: TGTGCCAGCACCCGGGAGGGCCGTTTCAATGAGCAGTTCTTC.

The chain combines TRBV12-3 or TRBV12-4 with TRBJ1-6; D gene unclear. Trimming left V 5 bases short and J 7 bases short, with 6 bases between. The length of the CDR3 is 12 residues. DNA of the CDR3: TGTGCCAGCAGTATGGCCAATTCACCCCTCCACTTT. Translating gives CASSMANSPLHF.

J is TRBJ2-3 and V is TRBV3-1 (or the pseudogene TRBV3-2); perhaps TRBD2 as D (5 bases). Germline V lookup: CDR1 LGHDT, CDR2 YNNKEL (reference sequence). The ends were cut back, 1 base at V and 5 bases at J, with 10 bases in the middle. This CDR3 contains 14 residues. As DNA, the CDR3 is TGTGCCAGCAGCCAAGGGACTCTCATAGATACGCAGTATTTT. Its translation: CASSQGTLIDTQYF.

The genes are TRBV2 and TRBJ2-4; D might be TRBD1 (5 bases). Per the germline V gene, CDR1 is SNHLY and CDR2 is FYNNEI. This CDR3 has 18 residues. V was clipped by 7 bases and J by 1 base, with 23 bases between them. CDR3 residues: CASKSKQTGLGAKNIQYF. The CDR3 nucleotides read TGTGCCAGCAAATCAAAACAAACAGGCCTCGGGGCCAAAAACATTCAGTACTTC.

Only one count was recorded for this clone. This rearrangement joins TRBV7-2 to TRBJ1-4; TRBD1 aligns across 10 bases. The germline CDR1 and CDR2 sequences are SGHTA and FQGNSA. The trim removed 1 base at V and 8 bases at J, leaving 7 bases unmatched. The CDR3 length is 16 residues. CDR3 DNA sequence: TGTGCCAGCAGCTTAGAAGGACAGGGGGACGGAGAAAAACTGTTTTTT. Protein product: CASSLEGQGDGEKLFF.

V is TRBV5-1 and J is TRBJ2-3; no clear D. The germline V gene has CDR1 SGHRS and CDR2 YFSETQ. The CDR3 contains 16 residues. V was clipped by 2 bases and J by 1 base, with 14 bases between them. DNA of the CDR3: TGCGCCAGCAGCTTTGTCCCTCTAGTTCGCACAGATACGCAGTATTTT. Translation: CASSFVPLVRTDTQYF. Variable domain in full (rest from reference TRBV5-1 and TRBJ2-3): KAGVTQTPRYLIKTRGQQVTLSCSPISGHRSVSWYQQTPGQGLQFLFEYFSETQRNKGNFPGRFSGRQFSNSRSEMNVSTLELGDSALYLCASSFVPLVRTDTQYFGPGTRLTVL.

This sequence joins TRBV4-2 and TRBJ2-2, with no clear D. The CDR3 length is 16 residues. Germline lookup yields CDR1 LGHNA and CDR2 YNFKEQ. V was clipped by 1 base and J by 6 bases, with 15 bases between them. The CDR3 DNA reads TGTGCCAGCAGCCAAGTAGTAACCCAAAAAGCCGGGGAGCTGTTTTTT. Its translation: CASSQVVTQKAGELFF.

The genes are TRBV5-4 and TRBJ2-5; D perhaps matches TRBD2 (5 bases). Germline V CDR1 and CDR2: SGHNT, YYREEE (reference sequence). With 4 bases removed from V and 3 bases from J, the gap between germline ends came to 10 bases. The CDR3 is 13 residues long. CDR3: CASSKDSKETQYF. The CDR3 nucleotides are TGTGCCAGCAGCAAGGACTCAAAAGAGACCCAGTACTTC. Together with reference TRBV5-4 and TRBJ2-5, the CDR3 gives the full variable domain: ETGVTQSPTHLIKTRGQQVTLRCSSQSGHNTVSWYQQALGQGPQFIFQYYREEENGRGNFPPRFSGLQFPNYSSELNVNALELDDSALYLCASSKDSKETQYFGPGTRLLVL.